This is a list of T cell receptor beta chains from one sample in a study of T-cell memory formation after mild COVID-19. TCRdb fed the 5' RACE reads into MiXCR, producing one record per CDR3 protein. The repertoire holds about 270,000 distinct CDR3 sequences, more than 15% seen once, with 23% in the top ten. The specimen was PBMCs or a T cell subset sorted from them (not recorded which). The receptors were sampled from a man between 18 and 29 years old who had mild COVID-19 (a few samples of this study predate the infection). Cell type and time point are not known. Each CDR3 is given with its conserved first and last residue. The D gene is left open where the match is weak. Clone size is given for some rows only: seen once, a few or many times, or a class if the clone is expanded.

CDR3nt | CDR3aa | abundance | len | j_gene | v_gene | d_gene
TGTGCCAGCAGCCGCTCCGAAGGCGGCTATCAGCCCCAGCATTTT | CASSRSEGGYQPQHF | - | 15 | TRBJ1-5 | TRBV7-9 | -
TGTGCCAGCAGTCCCGGGTCCCACGAGCAGTACTTC | CASSPGSHEQYF | few | 12 | TRBJ2-7 | TRBV12-3/TRBV12-4 | -
TGCGCCAGCAGCTATGGGACAGGGGGCCCCTACGAGCAGTACTTC | CASSYGTGGPYEQYF | - | 15 | TRBJ2-7 | TRBV5-1 | TRBD1
TGCGCCAGCAGCCAAGATGGCAGTCCCTATAATTCACCCCTCCACTTT | CASSQDGSPYNSPLHF | few | 16 | TRBJ1-6 | TRBV4-3 | -
TGTGCCAGCAGGAGAGGACGGAGCAATCAGCCCCAGCATTTT | CASRRGRSNQPQHF | - | 14 | TRBJ1-5 | TRBV12-3/TRBV12-4 | -
TGCGCCAGCAGCTCCTCTAGGGTGGCCGGGGAGCTGTTTTTT | CASSSSRVAGELFF | - | 14 | TRBJ2-2 | TRBV5-1 | -
TGTGCCAGCAGCTTAACCCCGACGGATACCTACAATGAGCAGTTCTTC | CASSLTPTDTYNEQFF | few | 16 | TRBJ2-1 | TRBV7-3 | -
TGTGCCAGCAGTTTATATCTCCAGCCACTCTATGGCTACACCTTC | CASSLYLQPLYGYTF | few | 15 | TRBJ1-2 | TRBV28 | -
TGCGCCAGCAGTGAAGGGGTGGAGACCCAGTACTTC | CASSEGVETQYF | many | 12 | TRBJ2-5 | TRBV10-2 | -
TGTGCCAGCAGTGAAGTTGCCCGTGAAAAACTGTTTTTT | CASSEVAREKLFF | - | 13 | TRBJ1-4 | TRBV6-1 | -
TGTGCCATCAGTGAAGACAGCACAGATACGCAGTATTTT | CAISEDSTDTQYF | - | 13 | TRBJ2-3 | TRBV10-3 | -
TGTGCCAGCAGTTACTCGATGGGGGCGTTGGGGGGCTACGAGACCCAGTACTTC | CASSYSMGALGGYETQYF | - | 18 | TRBJ2-5 | TRBV6-5 | -
TGTGCCAGCAGTGGGACTGGGCAGTTCTTC | CASSGTGQFF | - | 10 | TRBJ2-1 | TRBV12-3/TRBV12-4 | -
TGCGCCAGCAGCCAAGTGGGGACTTTGGGGGCCCTCCACTTT | CASSQVGTLGALHF | - | 14 | TRBJ1-6 | TRBV4-1 | -
TGTGCCACCAGTGACGGGACAGGGTACACAGATACGCAGTATTTT | CATSDGTGYTDTQYF | few | 15 | TRBJ2-3 | TRBV24-1 | TRBD1
TGTGCCAGCAGCTCCCCCGTACTGGATCGGCAGTTCTTC | CASSSPVLDRQFF | few | 13 | TRBJ2-1 | TRBV9 | -
TGTGCCAGCAGCCCACCCGAGAGGAATCAGCCCCAGCATTTT | CASSPPERNQPQHF | - | 14 | TRBJ1-5 | TRBV7-2 | -
TGTGCCAGCAGTCGAGTCCTTGGGGCCAACGTCCTGACTTTC | CASSRVLGANVLTF | - | 14 | TRBJ2-6 | TRBV12-3/TRBV12-4 | -
TGTGCCAGCAGTCACGGACAGGGGGCTGTGACAGATACGCAGTATTTT | CASSHGQGAVTDTQYF | few | 16 | TRBJ2-3 | TRBV11-2 | TRBD1
TGTGCCAGCAGCTTAGCCCAGGGAACCTATGGCTACACCTTC | CASSLAQGTYGYTF | - | 14 | TRBJ1-2 | TRBV7-9 | -
TGCAGCGCCCTTGGTTCCTACGAGCAGTACTTC | CSALGSYEQYF | - | 11 | TRBJ2-7 | TRBV29-1 | -
TGTGCCAGCAGCGCCCGACGGGGACACCCTACGCCCCAGCATTTT | CASSARRGHPTPQHF | - | 15 | TRBJ1-5 | TRBV21-1 | -
TGTGCCATCAGTGAGCAAGAAGCAGGGGGTTACGAGCAGTACTTC | CAISEQEAGGYEQYF | few | 15 | TRBJ2-7 | TRBV10-3 | TRBD1
TGTGCCAGCAGCCCTCTCCGGGGGAGGGATGAGCAGTTCTTC | CASSPLRGRDEQFF | few | 14 | TRBJ2-1 | TRBV7-8 | TRBD2
TGTGCCAGCAGTCAACCAGGGGGCACTGAAGCTTTCTTT | CASSQPGGTEAFF | - | 13 | TRBJ1-1 | TRBV6-6 | TRBD1
TGTGCCAGCAGCCAAGTTCCGGCCTCCTACGAGCAGTACTTC | CASSQVPASYEQYF | many | 14 | TRBJ2-7 | TRBV3-1 | -
TGTGCCAGCAGCTACCGGACAGATAACACCGGGGAGCTGTTTTTT | CASSYRTDNTGELFF | few | 15 | TRBJ2-2 | TRBV6-5 | -
TGCAGTGCCCTTGACAGGGTAATGTCGGACACCGGGGAGCTGTTTTTT | CSALDRVMSDTGELFF | - | 16 | TRBJ2-2 | TRBV20-1 | TRBD1
TGCGCCAGCAGCCAAGACTGGAGGGGAGAGACCCAGTACTTC | CASSQDWRGETQYF | many | 14 | TRBJ2-5 | TRBV4-3 | -
TGCAGTGCGTCGGGACAGGCCACCAATAATTCACCCCTCCACTTT | CSASGQATNNSPLHF | few | 15 | TRBJ1-6 | TRBV20-1 | TRBD1
TGCGCCAGCAGCCCCCAACAGCCAGATACGCAGTATTTT | CASSPQQPDTQYF | - | 13 | TRBJ2-3 | TRBV5-1 | -
TGCAGTGCTAGGGGCGGGGACCGAGCCAAAAACATTCAGTACTTC | CSARGGDRAKNIQYF | - | 15 | TRBJ2-4 | TRBV20-1 | -
TGTGCCAGCAGTCTGACAACGGACCCAGATACGCAGTATTTT | CASSLTTDPDTQYF | few | 14 | TRBJ2-3 | TRBV7-6 | -
TGTGCCAGCAGCGTACTAGCGGACACCCCGGGGACCGGGGAGCTGTTTTTT | CASSVLADTPGTGELFF | - | 17 | TRBJ2-2 | TRBV27 | TRBD2
TGCGCCAGCAGCCAAGATCGCAGGGGTAGGAATCAGCCCCAGCATTTT | CASSQDRRGRNQPQHF | few | 16 | TRBJ1-5 | TRBV4-3 | -
TGTGCCGCCAAGGCCGGGACCAGCACAGATACGCAGTATTTT | CAAKAGTSTDTQYF | few | 14 | TRBJ2-3 | TRBV27 | -
TGTGCCAGCAGCCCGGGACAGGGGGCCGAGCAGTACTTC | CASSPGQGAEQYF | many | 13 | TRBJ2-7 | TRBV12-3/TRBV12-4 | TRBD1
TGTGCCAGCAGTTACTCGCCCGGGACTGCGTACGAGCAGTACTTC | CASSYSPGTAYEQYF | few | 15 | TRBJ2-7 | TRBV6-5 | -
TGTGCCATCACTCCGGGGGCAGTAAACTATGGCTACACCTTC | CAITPGAVNYGYTF | - | 14 | TRBJ1-2 | TRBV10-3 | -
TGTGCCAGCACTTTACAGGGGGCTGATGGCTACACCTTC | CASTLQGADGYTF | - | 13 | TRBJ1-2 | TRBV18 | TRBD1
TGTGCCAGCAGCCAAGATATCCTTTTGGACTACAACACCGGGGAGCTGTTTTTT | CASSQDILLDYNTGELFF | few | 18 | TRBJ2-2 | TRBV4-2 | -